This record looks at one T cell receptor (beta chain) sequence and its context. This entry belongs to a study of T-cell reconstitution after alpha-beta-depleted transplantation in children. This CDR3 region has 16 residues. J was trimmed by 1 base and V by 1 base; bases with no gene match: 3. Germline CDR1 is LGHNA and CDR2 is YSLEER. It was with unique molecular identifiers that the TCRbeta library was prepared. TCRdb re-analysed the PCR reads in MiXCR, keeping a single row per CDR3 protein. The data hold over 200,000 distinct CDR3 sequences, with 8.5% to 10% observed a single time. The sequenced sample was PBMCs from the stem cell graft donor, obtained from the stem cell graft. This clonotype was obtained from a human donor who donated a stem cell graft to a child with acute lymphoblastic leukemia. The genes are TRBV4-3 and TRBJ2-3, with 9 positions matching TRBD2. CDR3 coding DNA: TGCGCCAGCAGCCAAGGTCGACTAGCGGGCACAGATACGCAGTATTTT. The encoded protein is CASSQGRLAGTDTQYF.